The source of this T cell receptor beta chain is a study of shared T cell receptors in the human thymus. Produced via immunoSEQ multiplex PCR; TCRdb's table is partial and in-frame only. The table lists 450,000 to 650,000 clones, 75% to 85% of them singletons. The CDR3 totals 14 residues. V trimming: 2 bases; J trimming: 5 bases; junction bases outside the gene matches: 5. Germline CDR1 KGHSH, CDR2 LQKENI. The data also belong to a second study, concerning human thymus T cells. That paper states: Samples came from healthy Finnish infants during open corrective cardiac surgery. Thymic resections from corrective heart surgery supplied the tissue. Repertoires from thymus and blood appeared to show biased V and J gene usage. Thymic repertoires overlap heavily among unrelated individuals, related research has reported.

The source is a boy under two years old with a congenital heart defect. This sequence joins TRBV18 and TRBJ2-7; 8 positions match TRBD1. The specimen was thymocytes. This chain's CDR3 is CASSPGQGAHEQYF. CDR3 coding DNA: TGTGCCAGCTCACCAGGGCAGGGGGCCCACGAGCAGTACTTC.